These 10 T cell receptor beta chains originate from one sample sequenced in a study of blood T cell repertoires in COVID-19. TCRdb's copy holds only in-frame clones and misses some; the assay was immunoSEQ multiplex PCR. The sample lists approximately 97,000 clones; 87% were seen once. Source material: peripheral blood. Source of these receptors: a man aged 50 to 59 with active COVID-19.

The chain links TRBV3-1 (or the pseudogene TRBV3-2) to TRBJ2-7, with a weak D call TRBD1 (5 bases). With 1 base removed from V and 0 bases from J, the gap between germline ends came to 10 bases. The CDR3 has 15 amino acids. In germline, CDR1 is LGHDT, CDR2 YNNKEL (reference sequence). The CDR3 loop is CASSQGSGSSYEQYF. CDR3 sequence (DNA): TGTGCCAGCAGCCAAGGTTCAGGGTCCTCCTACGAGCAGTACTTC.

This chain uses TRBV3-1 (or the pseudogene TRBV3-2) with TRBJ2-4; 8 bases are a match to TRBD1. V gave up 1 base and J gave up 4 bases; unmatched junction bases: 0. The germline gives CDR1 LGHDT, CDR2 YNNKEL (reference sequence). This CDR3 spans 14 amino acids. The CDR3 DNA is TGTGCCAGCAGCCAAGGACAGGGGAAAAACATTCAGTACTTC. Protein: CASSQGQGKNIQYF.

This chain links TRBV30 with TRBJ1-2; maybe TRBD1 (5 bases). V lost 0 bases and J 0 bases, leaving 23 bases between the germline ends. CDR3 size: 19 residues. Looked up from germline, CDR1 is GTSNPN and CDR2 is SVGIG (reference sequence). The CDR3 here is CAWSVLPRIDSKANYGYTF. In DNA, the CDR3 is TGTGCCTGGAGTGTACTTCCTCGGATTGACAGCAAAGCTAACTATGGCTACACCTTC.

The chain couples TRBV12-3 or TRBV12-4 to TRBJ1-6, with a tentative D call TRBD1 (5 bases). Trimming cost V 1 base and J 17 bases, with 15 bases left between them. CDR3 length equals 13 residues. The CDR3 protein is CASSLGQMGPIHF. The CDR3 DNA sequence: TGTGCCAGCAGTTTAGGACAAATGGGGCCAATCCACTTT.

The chain uses TRBV4-2 and TRBJ2-7; the match to TRBD2 covers 8 bases. J lost 1 base, V lost 4 bases, and 6 bases had no gene match. This CDR3 comprises 15 residues. Germline lookup yields CDR1 LGHNA and CDR2 YNFKEQ. The CDR3 DNA reads TGTGCCAGCAGCCCCCGGGGGGGCCTTTCCTACGAGCAGTACTTC. Amino acid sequence: CASSPRGGLSYEQYF.

The CDR3 region is CATSRPGANSPLHF. The CDR3, as DNA: TGTGCCACCAGCAGACCAGGGGCCAATTCACCCCTCCACTTT. The chain is built from TRBV15 and TRBJ1-6; possibly TRBD1 for D (6 bases). This CDR3 contains 14 residues. From germline, CDR1 is LNHNV and CDR2 YYDKDF (reference sequence). V lost 2 bases, J lost 7 bases, and 9 bases lay in between.

There are a few counts of this clone. The chain employs TRBV9 and TRBJ1-2; TRBD1 matches at 9 bases. The CDR3 runs 13 residues. V lost 3 bases and J lost 8; bases outside the gene matches: 5. Per the germline V gene, CDR1 is SGDLS and CDR2 is YYNGEE. CDR3 nucleotides: TGTGCCAGCAGCGCCCGACAGGGGGGAGGCTACACCTTC. It codes for CASSARQGGGYTF. The whole variable domain, filled in from reference TRBV9 and TRBJ1-2, reads DSGVTQTPKHLITATGQRVTLRCSPRSGDLSVYWYQQSLDQGLQFLIQYYNGEERAKGNILERFSAQQFPDLHSELNLSSLELGDSALYFCASSARQGGGYTFGSGTRLTVV.

The V call is TRBV12-3 or TRBV12-4, the J call TRBJ1-1; possible D gene TRBD1, 6 bases. V was clipped by 4 bases and J by 4 bases, with 10 bases between them. The CDR3 runs to 13 residues. The CDR3 coding sequence is TGTGCCAGCAGTTCCAACAGGGTCACTGAAGCTTTCTTT. It codes for CASSSNRVTEAFF.

J is TRBJ1-1 and V is TRBV9; D ambiguous. V shed 2 bases and J shed 4 bases, with 9 bases lying between them. Looked up from germline, CDR1 is SGDLS and CDR2 is YYNGEE. The CDR3 is 13 residues long. The CDR3 bases are TGTGCCAGCAGCGTTCCGGGGAGCACTGAAGCTTTCTTT. Translation gives CASSVPGSTEAFF. Supplemented by reference TRBV9 and TRBJ1-1, the full variable domain reads DSGVTQTPKHLITATGQRVTLRCSPRSGDLSVYWYQQSLDQGLQFLIQYYNGEERAKGNILERFSAQQFPDLHSELNLSSLELGDSALYFCASSVPGSTEAFFGQGTRLTVV.

The gene calls are TRBV6-4 and TRBJ1-1, with 8 bases lining up with TRBD1. CDR3 length: 15 amino acids. Germline V gene lookup returns CDR1 MRHNA and CDR2 SNTAGT. The ends lost 4 bases at V and 2 bases at J; junction bases unmatched: 6. The CDR3, as DNA: TGTGCCAGCAGTGCCTCGGGACAGGTCAACACTGAAGCTTTCTTT. It encodes CASSASGQVNTEAFF.